This TCR beta chain was identified during a study of monozygotic twins with inflammatory bowel disease. This CDR3 region has 17 residues. Per germline, CDR1 MRHNA and CDR2 SNTAGT. Researchers used template switching to add UMIs featuring a 6-nucleotide sample barcode. TCRdb processed the 5' RACE reads again and assigns one entry to each CDR3 protein, with no DNA. The sample totals just under 45,000 distinct CDR3 sequences. Total RNA isolation used whole blood (no T cell sorting was performed). The TCR sequence derives from a human donor with ulcerative colitis or Crohn's disease, or a healthy co-twin of an affected twin (not recorded which). This chain connects TRBV6-4 to TRBJ1-5; TCRdb calls TRBD1, which cannot be checked without DNA. Material: blood. The chain's CDR3 is CASSENPQGSGNQPQHF.